This TCR beta chain was sequenced in a study of cytomegalovirus exposure and HLA in healthy donors. 60 Vbeta and 13 Jbeta primers were used in PCR. The protocol was immunoSEQ multiplex PCR, while the TCRdb copy is restricted to in-frame clones and leaves out a portion. The sample shows 50,000 to 70,000 clones, 65% to 90% of them seen only once. V gave up 1 base and J gave up 2 bases, with 9 bases separating them. Per germline, CDR1 SGHTA and CDR2 FQGNSA. This CDR3 contains 14 residues. The sample taken for sequencing was PBMCs. V and J are TRBV7-2 and TRBJ2-7, with D tentatively TRBD2 (6 bases). This TCR was sampled from a human donor in good health. CDR3 in amino acids: CASSLETGAYEQYF. The CDR3 coding sequence is TGTGCCAGCAGCTTAGAGACGGGAGCCTACGAGCAGTACTTC.